Presented here are 24 T cell receptor beta chains from one specimen sequenced in a study of tumor-infiltrating lymphocytes in primary liver carcinoma. Researchers drew blood RNA from unsorted whole blood and extracted germline DNA as well. The investigators made TCR beta cDNA from 400 to 550 ng total RNA, using a constant-region primer. Libraries covering TCR beta were generated through three nested multiplex PCR rounds (using a slightly modified ARM-PCR). The first two PCR rounds used TRBV1-TRBV30 forward primers with a C-beta reverse primer, about 10 cycles each. TCRdb reanalysed the multiplex PCR reads using MiXCR and keeps one entry per CDR3 protein. The table has approximately 300,000 distinct CDR3 sequences, about 60% seen once. The sequenced sample consisted of peripheral blood. Every receptor here comes from a man in his forties with primary liver carcinoma and hepatitis B virus infection.

Concerning this clonotype itself: The final CDR3 position lacks the conserved phenylalanine or tryptophan, pointing to a likely read error. The DNA is left out, because the CDR3 cannot be placed on it with certainty; the CDR3 is given as TCRdb lists it. The chain combines TRBV11-1 with TRBJ2-5; whether TRBD2, the table's D call, matches the DNA was not checked. The CDR3 is made up of 13 amino acids, end residues included. Germline values: CDR1 SGHAT, CDR2 FQDESV (reference sequence). CDR3 sequence: CASSRTPSETQNS.

This clonotype came up a few times. One junction end disagrees with the germline gene, perhaps due to a read error. V is TRBV30 and J is TRBJ2-1, with D possibly matching TRBD2 (7 bases). There are 14 residues in the CDR3. Germline lookup yields CDR1 GTSNPN and CDR2 SVGIG (reference sequence). CDR3 DNA sequence: TGTGCCTGGAGTAAGGGGGGGTTCAGGACTAGTTTAGGTTTC. It specifies CAWSKGGFRTSLGF.

In regard to this clonotype: A junction boundary mismatches the germline segment, possibly from a read error. The chain uses TRBV11-2 and TRBJ1-2; D call uncertain. This CDR3 spans 16 amino acids. The germline CDR1 and CDR2 sequences are SGHAT and FQNNGV. CDR3 residues: CANSLDSVAYSRGYTF. CDR3 coding DNA: TGCGCCAACAGCTTAGATTCGGTAGCCTATTCTCGAGGTTACACCTTC.

The chain carries TRBV27 and TRBJ1-2; D is ambiguous. Between the trimmed V and J ends, which lost 0 bases and 3 bases, there was a span of 11 bases. Germline CDR1 and CDR2: MNHEY and SMNVEV (reference sequence). The CDR3 length is 15 residues. The CDR3 region is CASSLSSGKDYGYTF. In DNA, the CDR3 is TGTGCCAGCAGTTTATCATCCGGGAAGGACTATGGCTACACCTTC.

This clonotype was detected a few times. The chain recombines TRBV12-3 or TRBV12-4 with TRBJ2-5, with TRBD1 as a possible D gene (5 bases). V lost 6 bases, J lost 5 bases, and 16 bases lay in between. The CDR3 is 14 residues long. The CDR3 reads CASSLDFRAETQYF. The CDR3 region has the DNA TGTGCCAGCAGCCTTGATTTCAGGGCGGAGACCCAGTACTTC.

Ten or more counts support this clonotype. The chain carries TRBV11-2 and TRBJ2-7, with a weak D call TRBD1 (7 bases). The CDR3 sequence is 16 residues long. Germline loops: CDR1 SGHAT, CDR2 FQNNGV. V lost 1 base and J lost 2, with 15 bases in between. CDR3: CASSLGGAGGAYEQYF. CDR3 bases: TGTGCCAGCAGCTTAGGGGGGGCAGGGGGTGCCTACGAGCAGTACTTC.

In this sample, this clonotype turned up many times. This sequence joins TRBV6-2 or TRBV6-3 and TRBJ2-5; tentatively, D is TRBD1 (5 bases). Trimming took off 5 bases at V and 3 bases at J, with 7 bases between the two ends. Germline CDR1 MNHEY, CDR2 SVGEGT. This CDR3 is built from 12 residues. CDR3 residues: CASSPREETQYF. The CDR3 bases are TGTGCCAGCAGTCCCAGGGAAGAGACCCAGTACTTC.

A note on this clonotype: A read error may explain this, as a much larger clone is one base away. The chain combines TRBV6-5 with TRBJ2-7; D might be TRBD2 (5 bases). There are 13 residues in the CDR3. Germline loops: CDR1 MNHEY, CDR2 SVGAGI. The V end was cut by 4 bases, the J end by 3 bases, with 10 bases between. CDR3 in amino acids: CASSSGLDYEQYF. The CDR3 DNA follows: TGTGCCAGCAGTTCCGGACTCGACTACGAGCAGTACTTC.

This clonotype was seen repeatedly, ten times or more. The rearrangement joins TRBV29-1 to TRBJ2-1; D gene unclear. V lost 3 bases and J lost 4, with 10 bases in between. The CDR3 runs to 13 residues. The germline gives CDR1 SQVTM, CDR2 ANQGSEA. The CDR3 coding sequence is TGCAGCGTTGACCAGACCCTGTACAATGAGCAGTTCTTC. It is translated as CSVDQTLYNEQFF.

This rearrangement joins TRBV4-3 to TRBJ2-3, with D perhaps TRBD2 (6 bases). From germline, CDR1 is LGHNA and CDR2 YSLEER. Trimming removed 4 bases from V and 6 bases from J, with 23 bases in between. This CDR3 spans 17 amino acids. The CDR3 nucleotides read TGCGCCAGCAGCCCCACCGGGAGTGCACTAGCAACGGATACGCAGTATTTT. Translating gives CASSPTGSALATDTQYF.

On this clonotype itself: One junction end does not reproduce the germline sequence, and a read error may be involved. CDR3 loop: CTSSPTGRIGSPLHF. CDR3 nucleotides: TGTACCAGCAGTCCGACCGGGAGGATCGGTTCACCCCTCCACTTT. The chain recombines TRBV28 with TRBJ1-6, with D unresolved. CDR3 length: 15 residues. Germline values: CDR1 MDHEN, CDR2 SYDVKM. The variable domain in full, with the rest retrieved from reference TRBV28 and TRBJ1-6, is DVKVTQSSRYLVKRTGEKVFLECVQDMDHENMFWYRQDPGLGLRLIYFSYDVKMKEKGDIPEGYSVSREKKERFSLILESASTNQTSMYLCTSSPTGRIGSPLHFGNGTRLTVT.

This clonotype has only a few counts. The CDR3 DNA reads as TGTGCCAGCAGCTGGACAGGATACGAGCAGTACTTC. It specifies CASSWTGYEQYF. This chain links TRBV7-9 with TRBJ2-7; 7 bases align to TRBD1. Unmatched junction bases numbered 1, after V lost 4 bases and J lost 4 bases. CDR1 is SEHNR and CDR2 is FQNEAQ in the germline V gene (reference sequence). The CDR3 totals 12 residues.

The V call is TRBV28, the J call TRBJ2-1; possibly TRBD1 or TRBD2 for D (5 bases each). Looked up from germline, CDR1 is MDHEN and CDR2 is SYDVKM. V lost 6 bases, J lost 8 bases, and 17 bases lay in between. This CDR3 has 14 residues. CDR3 DNA: TGTGCCAGCAGCCCCTTAGGACTCAGGGATGAGCAGTTCTTC. This translates into CASSPLGLRDEQFF.

Comments on this clonotype: One base away lies a much larger clone, so this may be a sequencing read error. This chain uses TRBV14 with TRBJ2-5; TRBD2 aligns across 9 bases. Germline CDR1 is SGHDN and CDR2 is FVKESK. The CDR3 is made up of 12 amino acids. The CDR3 DNA reads as TGTGCCAGCGGTAGCGGGAGTGAGACCCAGTGCTTC. Its protein product is CASGSGSETQCF.

This clonotype occurred a few times. The chain links TRBV7-9 to TRBJ2-6; D remains unclear. The germline V and J ends were trimmed by 2 bases and 2 bases, with 13 bases remaining between them. This CDR3 spans 17 amino acids. Germline assignment: CDR1 SEHNR and CDR2 FQNEAQ (reference sequence). CDR3 sequence (DNA): TGTGCCAGCAGCTTAACTCTTCTAGGCCCTGGGGCCAACGTCCTGACTTTC. This sequence encodes CASSLTLLGPGANVLTF. Supplemented by reference TRBV7-9 and TRBJ2-6, the full variable domain reads DTGVSQNPRHKITKRGQNVTFRCDPISEHNRLYWYRQTLGQGPEFLTYFQNEAQLEKSRLLSDRFSAERPKGSFSTLEIQRTEQGDSAMYLCASSLTLLGPGANVLTFGAGSRLTVL.

Comment on this clonotype: This may be a read error: a much more frequent sequence differs by one nucleotide. This rearrangement joins TRBV6-2 or TRBV6-3 to TRBJ1-5; D remains unclear. From germline, CDR1 is MNHEY and CDR2 SVGEGT. CDR3 size: 12 residues. V lost 2 bases, J lost 12 bases, and 11 bases lay in between. The CDR3 reads CASSYVLRVQHF. Here the CDR3 DNA reads TGTGCCAGCAGTTACGTTTTGAGGGTCCAGCATTTT.

The CDR3 DNA sequence: TGTGCCAGCAGGGGGGGGGGTGAAGCTTTCTTT. Amino acid sequence: CASRGGGEAFF. The chain employs TRBV6-2 or TRBV6-3 and TRBJ1-1; D possibly corresponds to TRBD1 (5 bases). CDR1 is MNHEY and CDR2 is SVGEGT in the germline V gene. CDR3 length equals 11 residues. Trimming took off 6 bases at V and 7 bases at J, with 9 bases between the two ends.

The chain carries TRBV5-6 and TRBJ2-2; no clear D. CDR1 and CDR2 from the germline V gene are SGHDT and YYEEEE. With 0 bases removed from V and 7 bases from J, the gap between germline ends came to 13 bases. CDR3 length: 15 amino acids. The CDR3 DNA follows: TGTGCCAGCAGCTTGGACCCTTTCAACGTCGGGGAGCTGTTTTTT. This translates into CASSLDPFNVGELFF.

This clonotype appeared many times. The V gene is TRBV29-1, the J gene TRBJ2-5, with D tentatively TRBD1 (6 bases). Germline CDR1 and CDR2: SQVTM and ANQGSEA. CDR3 length: 14 amino acids. Trimming cost V 2 bases and J 2 bases, with 12 bases left between them. The CDR3 region is CSVESRTVQETQYF. DNA of the CDR3: TGCAGCGTTGAATCGAGGACAGTTCAAGAGACCCAGTACTTC.

With respect to this clonotype: The junction shows a germline mismatch at one end, possibly a read error. The chain combines TRBV5-4 with TRBJ1-1, with D possibly being TRBD1 (5 bases). Looked up from germline, CDR1 is SGHNT and CDR2 is YYREEE (reference sequence). The CDR3 contains 14 residues. CDR3 protein: CASSWRGPKTEALF. CDR3 nucleotide sequence: TGTGCTAGCAGCTGGAGGGGCCCGAAGACTGAAGCTTTATTT.

In this sample, this clonotype turned up a few times. The CDR3 coding sequence is TGTGCCAGCGCCGAGACGGGATACCTGGGCGAGCAGTACTTC. Amino acids: CASAETGYLGEQYF. The chain uses TRBV25-1 and TRBJ2-7; D is perhaps TRBD2 (5 bases). The CDR3 has 14 amino acids. Trimming pared 8 bases from V and 6 bases from J, leaving 20 bases between. Germline assignment: CDR1 MGHDK and CDR2 SYGVNS.

This clonotype was observed at least ten times. The V and J genes are TRBV6-2 or TRBV6-3 and TRBJ2-1, with 11 bases fitting TRBD1. V gave up 0 bases and J gave up 8 bases; unmatched junction bases: 9. The CDR3 loop spans 17 amino acids. The V gene's germline CDR1 is MNHEY and CDR2 SVGEGT. Written as DNA, the CDR3 is TGTGCCAGCAGTTACTCATCAGGACAGGGGGCCGGGTATGAGCAGTTCTTC. Translated: CASSYSSGQGAGYEQFF.

To note about this clonotype: Here the CDR3 omits its conserved ending phenylalanine or tryptophan, so a read error is the likely source. The DNA of the CDR3 is TGTGCCAGCAGCTTAAACAGGGGGGGTTTCGATGGCTACACCTCC. Amino acids: CASSLNRGGFDGYTS. This sequence joins TRBV11-2 and TRBJ1-2; 8 nucleotides match TRBD1. V was clipped by 2 bases and J by 6 bases; unmatched bases: 8. The CDR3 length is 15 residues. In germline, CDR1 is SGHAT, CDR2 FQNNGV.

This clonotype was picked up one time. This CDR3 is missing its conserved last phenylalanine or tryptophan, likely due to a read error. This chain joins TRBV4-1 and TRBJ1-1; 7 nucleotides agree with TRBD1. Germline V CDR1 and CDR2: MGHRA, YSYEKL. CDR3 length: 15 residues. CDR3 DNA sequence: TGCTCCAGCAGCCAAGCAGGGGGGTTGAGGACTGAAGCTTTCCTT. Residues: CSSSQAGGLRTEAFL.